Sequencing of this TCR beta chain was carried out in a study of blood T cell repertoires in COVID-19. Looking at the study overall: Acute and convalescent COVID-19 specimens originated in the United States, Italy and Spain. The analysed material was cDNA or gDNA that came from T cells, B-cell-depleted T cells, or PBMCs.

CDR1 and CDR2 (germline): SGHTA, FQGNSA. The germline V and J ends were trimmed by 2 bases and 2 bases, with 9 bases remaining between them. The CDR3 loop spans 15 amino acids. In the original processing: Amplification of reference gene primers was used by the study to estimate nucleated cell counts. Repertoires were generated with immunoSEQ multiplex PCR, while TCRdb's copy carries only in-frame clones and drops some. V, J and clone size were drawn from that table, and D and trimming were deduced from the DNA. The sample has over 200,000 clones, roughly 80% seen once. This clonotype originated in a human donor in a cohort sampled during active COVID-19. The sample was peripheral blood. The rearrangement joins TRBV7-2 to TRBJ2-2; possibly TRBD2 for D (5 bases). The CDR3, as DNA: TGTGCCAGCAGCTTATCGGGGATAAACACCGGGGAGCTGTTTTTT. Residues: CASSLSGINTGELFF. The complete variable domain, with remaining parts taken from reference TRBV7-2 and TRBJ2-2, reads GAGVSQSPSNKVTEKGKDVELRCDPISGHTALYWYRQSLGQGLEFLIYFQGNSAPDKSGLPSDRFSAERTGGSVSTLTIQRTQQEDSAVYLCASSLSGINTGELFFGEGSRLTVL.